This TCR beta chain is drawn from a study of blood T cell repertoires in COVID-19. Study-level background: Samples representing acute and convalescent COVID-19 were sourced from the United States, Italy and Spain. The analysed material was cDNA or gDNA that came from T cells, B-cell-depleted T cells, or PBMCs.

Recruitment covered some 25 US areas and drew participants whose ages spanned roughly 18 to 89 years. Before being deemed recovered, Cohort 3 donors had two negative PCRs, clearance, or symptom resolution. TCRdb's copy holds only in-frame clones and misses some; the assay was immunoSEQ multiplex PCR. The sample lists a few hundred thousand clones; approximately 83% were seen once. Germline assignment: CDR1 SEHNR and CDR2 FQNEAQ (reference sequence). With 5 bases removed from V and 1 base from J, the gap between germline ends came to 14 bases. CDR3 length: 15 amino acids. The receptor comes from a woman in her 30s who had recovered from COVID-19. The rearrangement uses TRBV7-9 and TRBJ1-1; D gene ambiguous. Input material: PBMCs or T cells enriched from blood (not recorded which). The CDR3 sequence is CASSASRTANTEAFF. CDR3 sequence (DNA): TGTGCCAGCAGCGCTAGCCGGACTGCGAACACTGAAGCTTTCTTT.